Below, 5 T cell receptor beta chains from the same sample are listed, as sequenced in a study of cytomegalovirus exposure and HLA in healthy donors. The PCR used 60 Vbeta and 13 Jbeta primers. The data were produced by immunoSEQ multiplex PCR, yet TCRdb's version contains in-frame clones alone and is incomplete. This table holds around 130,000 clones, around four fifths found once. The specimen sequenced was PBMCs. These receptors were collected from a boy aged 5-17 years in good health and CMV-seronegative.

The rearrangement uses TRBV10-3 and TRBJ2-1; 13 bases align to TRBD2. The CDR3 consists of 18 residues. J lost 5 bases, V lost 0 bases, and 7 bases had no gene match. The V gene's germline CDR1 is ENHRY and CDR2 SYGVKD. The CDR3 sequence: CAISESALGLAGDNEQFF. The CDR3 bases are TGTGCCATCAGTGAGTCGGCTCTAGGACTAGCGGGAGACAATGAGCAGTTCTTC.

This clone showed up just a few times. This chain links TRBV27 with TRBJ1-4; D might be TRBD1 (6 bases). The CDR3 runs 13 residues. V was shortened by 4 bases and J by 8 bases, with 11 bases between the two germline ends. The germline gives CDR1 MNHEY, CDR2 SMNVEV (reference sequence). CDR3 sequence reads: CASSSQGGEKLFF. The CDR3 nucleotides read TGTGCCAGCAGTTCACAGGGTGGGGAAAAACTGTTTTTT.

The rearrangement uses TRBV5-1 and TRBJ1-1; TRBD1 is a possible D gene (6 bases). The CDR3 runs to 16 residues. V was cut by 0 bases and J by 4 bases, with 16 bases left in between. CDR1 and CDR2 (germline): SGHRS, YFSETQ. The CDR3 region has the DNA TGCGCCAGCAGCTTGGACCCCGGGGGGGCACTCACTGAAGCTTTCTTT. Protein product: CASSLDPGGALTEAFF.

The chain has TRBV10-3 and TRBJ2-7, with a possible D match to TRBD1 (6 bases). CDR1 and CDR2 (germline): ENHRY, SYGVKD. Trimming cost V 4 bases and J 2 bases, with 15 bases left between them. This CDR3 spans 15 amino acids. CDR3 sequence (DNA): TGTGCCATCAGTGTTCGGGCAGGGGAAACCTACGAGCAGTACTTC. Its protein is CAISVRAGETYEQYF.

This chain links TRBV19 with TRBJ1-1; D remains ambiguous. The CDR3 has 14 residues. Trimming shortened V by 3 bases and J by 8 bases, and 16 bases separated the two germline ends. CDR1 and CDR2 (germline): LNHDA, SQIVND (reference sequence). For the CDR3, the DNA is TGTGCCAGTAGTATGGACTTGATGTCGGGGGAAGCTTTCTTT. As protein: CASSMDLMSGEAFF.